The 11 T cell receptor beta chains given below trace back to one sample, sequenced in a study of response to subunit inactivated influenza vaccine. TCRdb re-called the RT-PCR reads through MiXCR, storing one row per CDR3 protein. The sample records roughly 570,000 distinct CDR3 sequences, around 13% being singletons. The source was PBMCs from blood, collected roughly 45 days after vaccination. These receptors were collected from a man aged 45-65 years who received an inactivated influenza vaccine.

The table lists this clonotype with a few counts. The genes are TRBV30 and TRBJ2-7; D call uncertain. This CDR3 comprises 11 residues. V gave up 0 bases and J gave up 12 bases, with 12 bases separating them. CDR1 and CDR2 (germline): GTSNPN, SVGIG (reference sequence). CDR3 bases: TGTGCCTGGAGTGTCGCGGACGTCCGGTACTTC. Translation gives CAWSVADVRYF.

V is TRBV7-9 and J is TRBJ2-5; D is perhaps TRBD2 (6 bases). In germline, CDR1 is SEHNR, CDR2 FQNEAQ (reference sequence). This CDR3 contains 14 residues. The V gene lost 1 base and the J gene lost 3 bases, with 9 bases spanning the gap. CDR3 sequence (DNA): TGTGCCAGCAGCTTAGGAGGGGAGGAAGAGACCCAGTACTTC. It translates to CASSLGGEEETQYF.

The chain is built from TRBV4-3 and TRBJ2-1; 7 bases line up with TRBD2. Germline V lookup: CDR1 LGHNA, CDR2 YSLEER. The CDR3 has 19 amino acids. Trimming cost V 0 bases and J 7 bases; bases outside gene matches: 18. In DNA form, the CDR3 reads TGCGCCAGCAGCCAAGAGACCGGGCCGGGCGGGAGAAATGGGAATGAGCAGTTCTTC. Protein: CASSQETGPGGRNGNEQFF.

The chain links TRBV7-2 to TRBJ2-1, with 8 bases lining up with TRBD1. This CDR3 region has 16 residues. From germline, CDR1 is SGHTA and CDR2 FQGNSA. Germline trimming cut 6 bases from V and 0 bases from J; bases unmatched to any gene: 7. CDR3 in DNA: TGTGCCAGCAGACATACAGGGGGAGACTCCTACAATGAGCAGTTCTTC. It translates to CASRHTGGDSYNEQFF.

This clonotype has a handful of counts. This chain uses TRBV12-3 or TRBV12-4 with TRBJ1-1; 8 nucleotides align to TRBD1. This CDR3 has 15 amino acids. V trimming: 1 base; J trimming: 3 bases; junction bases outside the gene matches: 4. The CDR3 is CASSLGQGAYTEAFF. The CDR3 nucleotides read TGTGCCAGCAGTTTAGGGCAGGGGGCGTACACTGAAGCTTTCTTT.

The V call is TRBV29-1, the J call TRBJ1-2; 12 positions agree with TRBD1. With 7 bases clipped from V and 7 bases from J, the junction kept 7 bases outside the gene matches. The germline gives CDR1 SQVTM, CDR2 ANQGSEA. CDR3 size: 13 residues. The CDR3 sequence is CSAGTGGAGGYTF. Written as DNA, the CDR3 is TGCAGCGCCGGGACAGGGGGCGCCGGTGGCTACACCTTC.

This clonotype was found a few times. The J gene is TRBJ2-1, the V gene TRBV6-5, with D uncertain. V dropped 1 base and J dropped 3 bases, with 7 bases sitting between them. This CDR3 comprises 14 residues. CDR1 is MNHEY, CDR2 SVGAGI, per germline. This CDR3 reads CASSYLSNYNEQFF. The CDR3 DNA follows: TGTGCCAGCAGTTACTTGAGTAACTACAATGAGCAGTTCTTC.

The chain combines TRBV18 with TRBJ2-7, with 10 bases identical to TRBD2. V gave up 4 bases and J gave up 6 bases; unmatched junction bases: 15. This CDR3 spans 17 amino acids. Germline lookup yields CDR1 KGHSH and CDR2 LQKENI. The CDR3 DNA is TGTGCCAGCTCACTTAACCGGCTAGCGGGAGCCTCGAGCGAGCAGTACTTC. Its protein product is CASSLNRLAGASSEQYF.

This chain joins TRBV5-6 and TRBJ1-6; maybe TRBD1 (5 bases). The V gene's germline CDR1 is SGHDT and CDR2 YYEEEE. The CDR3 extends over 12 amino acids. V was pared by 3 bases and J by 16 bases, with 14 bases between. CDR3 sequence reads: CASSWGEHRLHF. DNA of the CDR3: TGTGCCAGCAGCTGGGGGGAACACCGACTCCACTTT.

This clonotype was detected many times. V is TRBV20-1 and J is TRBJ2-2, with 9 nucleotides matching TRBD1. This CDR3 region has 16 residues. The J segment lost 6 bases and the V segment lost 5 bases, leaving 13 bases of the junction unmatched. Germline CDR1 and CDR2: DFQATT and SNEGSKA (reference sequence). The CDR3 loop reads CSARRDREIFAGELFF. The CDR3 DNA follows: TGCAGTGCTCGCCGGGACAGGGAGATTTTTGCCGGGGAGCTGTTTTTT.

This clonotype was counted ten times or more. The V gene is TRBV11-2, the J gene TRBJ2-1; the D gene is possibly TRBD1 (6 bases). The CDR3 extends over 15 amino acids. Germline CDR1 and CDR2: SGHAT and FQNNGV. Trimming stripped 5 bases from V and 3 bases from J, with 14 bases between. The CDR3 DNA reads as TGTGCCAGCAGCACTTCCGGGACACGCTACAATGAGCAGTTCTTC. It encodes CASSTSGTRYNEQFF.